The 20 T cell receptor beta chains below were found in one sample sequenced in a study of CD8 T cells in ankylosing spondylitis. Via MiXCR, TCRdb re-called the 5' RACE reads, giving one row per CDR3 protein. The top ten hold about 50% of the sample, which has fewer than 35,000 distinct CDR3 sequences, more than 30% seen once. The sample consisted of synovial fluid, either unsorted or a sorted T cell fraction (not recorded which). The receptors shown here come from a male donor with ankylosing spondylitis.

This clonotype was seen at least ten times. The chain combines TRBV12-5 with TRBJ2-5; TRBD1 might be the D (6 bases). The CDR3 consists of 15 residues. Germline CDR1 is LGHNT and CDR2 is FRNRAP. The V end was cut by 1 base, the J end by 5 bases, with 14 bases between. CDR3 nucleotide sequence: TGTGCTAGTGGTTTGGGGCAGGGGATGGCGGAGACCCAGTACTTC. It translates to CASGLGQGMAETQYF.

This clonotype ranks as medium-sized. This sequence joins TRBV20-1 and TRBJ2-7; D is unresolved. Germline values: CDR1 DFQATT, CDR2 SNEGSKA (reference sequence). The CDR3 consists of 13 residues. With 3 bases removed from V and 0 bases from J, the gap between germline ends came to 9 bases. The CDR3 nucleotides are TGCAGTGCTAGGACCGGCAGCTCCTACGAGCAGTACTTC. Its protein is CSARTGSSYEQYF.

The J gene is TRBJ1-6, the V gene TRBV13, with 7 bases matching TRBD1. Germline values: CDR1 PRHDT, CDR2 FYEKMQ (reference sequence). The V gene end was trimmed by 3 bases and the J gene end by 7 bases; junction bases not matched to a gene: 6. The CDR3 consists of 15 residues. The DNA of the CDR3 is TGTGCCAGCAGCTTCCGACAGGGCTTAAATTCACCCCTCCACTTT. It is translated as CASSFRQGLNSPLHF.

The chain joins TRBV9 to TRBJ2-1, with 7 bases fitting TRBD1. CDR1 is SGDLS, CDR2 YYNGEE, per germline. Germline trimming cut 1 base from V and 4 bases from J; bases unmatched to any gene: 2. There are 14 residues in the CDR3. CDR3 region: CASSVTGQYNEQFF. The CDR3 DNA reads as TGTGCCAGCAGCGTAACGGGACAGTACAATGAGCAGTTCTTC.

This chain joins TRBV2 and TRBJ2-7; 11 bases match TRBD2. Looked up from germline, CDR1 is SNHLY and CDR2 is FYNNEI. This CDR3 has 15 amino acids. Unmatched junction bases numbered 3, after V lost 2 bases and J lost 3 bases. CDR3 coding DNA: TGTGCCAGCAGTGAACTAGCGGGAGGCGACTACGAGCAGTACGTC. Translated, it gives CASSELAGGDYEQYV.

At least ten counts were recorded for this clonotype. The chain couples TRBV4-2 to TRBJ1-1, with D possibly TRBD1 on 5 matching bases. The germline V gene encodes CDR1 LGHNA and CDR2 YNFKEQ. With 3 bases removed from V and 3 bases from J, the gap between germline ends came to 11 bases. The CDR3 runs 14 residues. DNA of the CDR3: TGTGCCAGCAGCCATACTGACAGCTACACTGAAGCTTTCTTT. The encoded protein is CASSHTDSYTEAFF.

The gene calls are TRBV6-1 and TRBJ1-1, with 10 bases lining up with TRBD1. This CDR3 comprises 16 residues. Looked up from germline, CDR1 is MNHNS and CDR2 is SASEGT. Unmatched junction bases numbered 7, after V lost 6 bases and J lost 0 bases. The CDR3 bases are TGTGCCAGCAGCGGACAGGGGGTAAATTTGAACACTGAAGCTTTCTTT. The encoded protein is CASSGQGVNLNTEAFF.

In its sample, this clonotype was seen a few times. The chain uses TRBV4-1 and TRBJ1-6; D unresolved. CDR3 length: 12 amino acids. Trimming left V 6 bases short and J 7 bases short, with 7 bases between. CDR1 is MGHRA, CDR2 YSYEKL, per germline. The chain's CDR3 is CASSWHNSPLHF. CDR3 DNA sequence: TGCGCCAGCAGTTGGCACAATTCACCCCTCCACTTT.

In DNA form, the CDR3 reads TGTGCCAGCAGCTGGGGGGAGACCCAGTACTTC. Amino acid sequence: CASSWGETQYF. This rearrangement joins TRBV5-6 to TRBJ2-5, with D tentatively TRBD1 or TRBD2 (5 bases each). The CDR3 spans 11 residues. From germline, CDR1 is SGHDT and CDR2 YYEEEE. V was shortened by 3 bases and J by 5 bases, with 5 bases between the two germline ends.

This clonotype turned up a few times. The chain has TRBV2 and TRBJ2-7, with 9 bases fitting TRBD1. The CDR3 has 16 residues. Trimming cost V 6 bases and J 0 bases; bases outside gene matches: 9. The germline V gene encodes CDR1 SNHLY and CDR2 FYNNEI. The CDR3 is CASRDQQGAPSYEQYF. As DNA, the CDR3 is TGTGCCAGCAGAGACCAACAGGGGGCCCCCTCCTACGAGCAGTACTTC.

This clonotype showed up just a few times. This rearrangement joins TRBV6-2 or TRBV6-3 to TRBJ2-7, with D tentatively TRBD2 (7 bases). The CDR3 covers 14 residues. The germline V gene has CDR1 MNHEY and CDR2 SVGEGT. V was pared by 5 bases and J by 5 bases, with 16 bases between. The CDR3, as DNA: TGTGCCAGCAGTCGGGGGGCCGCGGCCGACGAGCAGTACTTC. Its translation: CASSRGAAADEQYF.

This clonotype was picked up a small number of times. The genes are TRBV28 and TRBJ2-6; D tentatively fits TRBD1 or TRBD2 (5 bases each). This CDR3 has 16 residues. Between the trimmed V and J ends, which lost 6 bases and 0 bases, there was a span of 12 bases. The V gene's germline CDR1 is MDHEN and CDR2 SYDVKM. In nucleotides, the CDR3 is TGTGCCAGCAGGCAGAGGGGACGCTCTGGGGCCAACGTCCTGACTTTC. Its translation is CASRQRGRSGANVLTF.

The V call is TRBV27, the J call TRBJ2-1; 9 nucleotides agree with TRBD1. Per germline, CDR1 MNHEY and CDR2 SMNVEV (reference sequence). The CDR3 is 15 amino acids. Germline trimming cut 5 bases from V and 8 bases from J; bases unmatched to any gene: 10. The CDR3 nucleotides are TGTGCCAGCAGTCTTGGGACAGGGCCTAGCCATGAGCAGTTCTTC. This translates into CASSLGTGPSHEQFF.

The rearrangement links TRBV16 to TRBJ2-5; 8 nucleotides agree with TRBD1. Germline V gene lookup returns CDR1 KGHSY and CDR2 FQNENV. CDR3 size: 16 residues. Trimming at V came to 0 bases and at J to 4 bases, leaving 7 bases not matched to a gene. The CDR3 region has the DNA TGTGCCAGCAGCCAATCGCCAGGGGGCGTTGGAGAGACCCAGTACTTC. Translation gives CASSQSPGGVGETQYF.

DNA for the CDR3: TGTGCCAGCAGTTCCCGCTGGGATGAGCAGTTCTTC. It yields the protein CASSSRWDEQFF. The chain uses TRBV6-6 and TRBJ2-1, with unresolved D. V lost 4 bases and J 8 bases, leaving 9 bases between the germline ends. Germline assignment: CDR1 MNHNY and CDR2 SVGAGI (reference sequence). The CDR3 loop spans 12 amino acids.

This sequence joins TRBV27 and TRBJ1-1, with 8 positions matching TRBD1. CDR3 length: 14 amino acids. V trimming: 5 bases; J trimming: 2 bases; junction bases outside the gene matches: 4. CDR1 and CDR2 from the germline V gene are MNHEY and SMNVEV (reference sequence). CDR3 bases: TGTGCCAGCAGTCCCGGGACAGGAAACACTGAAGCTTTCTTT. Translated: CASSPGTGNTEAFF.

The rearrangement joins TRBV11-3 to TRBJ2-7; D is unresolved. This CDR3 spans 15 amino acids. CDR1 is SGHNT, CDR2 YENEEA, per germline. V shed 1 base and J shed 4 bases, with 14 bases lying between them. The CDR3 region has the DNA TGTGCCAGCAGCTTAGTAGGCGATTTCGCGTACGAGCAGTACGTC. Residues: CASSLVGDFAYEQYV.

In its sample, this clonotype was seen many times. The chain carries TRBV12-3 or TRBV12-4 and TRBJ2-3; D remains ambiguous. Trimming left V 7 bases short and J 3 bases short, with 11 bases between. The CDR3 is 13 residues long. CDR3 nucleotide sequence: TGTGCCAGCATCCTACTGGGGACAGATACGCAGTATTTT. Translated, it gives CASILLGTDTQYF.

Ten or more counts support this clonotype. The chain has TRBV18 and TRBJ2-1; the match to TRBD1 covers 10 bases. J lost 3 bases, V lost 5 bases, and 4 bases had no gene match. From germline, CDR1 is KGHSH and CDR2 LQKENI. This CDR3 has 15 amino acids. The CDR3 nucleotides are TGTGCCAGCTCAACCGGGACAGGGGTCTACAATGAGCAGTTCTTC. Its protein is CASSTGTGVYNEQFF.

This clonotype was seen ten or more times. The gene calls are TRBV29-1 and TRBJ2-7, with 9 bases matching TRBD1. The CDR3 covers 12 residues. From germline, CDR1 is SQVTM and CDR2 ANQGSEA. V lost 0 bases to trimming and J lost 7 bases; unmatched junction nucleotides: 1. The CDR3 DNA reads TGCAGCGTTGAAGACGGGACAGGGGAGCAGTACGTC. Translated: CSVEDGTGEQYV.